The following is a T cell receptor (beta chain) sequence with its context. Antigen: not known. Other DNA sequences in this specimen translate into the identical CDR3. Germline V lookup: CDR1 SGHNT, CDR2 YYREEE (reference sequence). The J segment lost 2 bases and the V segment lost 3 bases, leaving 5 bases of the junction unmatched. The length of the CDR3 is 15 residues. This sample is part of a study of PD-1 blockade in mismatch repair-deficient tumors. For the study at large: Patients had approximately 12 mismatch repair-deficient cancer types, all previously treated and progressing.

Method: immunoSEQ multiplex PCR; TCRdb's copy keeps in-frame clones and lacks some. The sample has approximately 120,000 clones, about 85% seen once. General study results and limits: Tumor-resident clones, often absent from pretreatment blood, expanded after pembrolizumab and then contracted.

Here the sequenced sample was peripheral blood, taken 44 weeks after starting pembrolizumab. The source is an adult with mismatch repair-deficient cancer. This chain joins TRBV5-4 and TRBJ2-7; 10 nucleotides agree with TRBD2. CDR3 region: CASSSSGRAAYEQYF. CDR3 coding DNA: TGTGCCAGCAGCTCGAGCGGGAGGGCCGCCTACGAGCAGTACTTC.